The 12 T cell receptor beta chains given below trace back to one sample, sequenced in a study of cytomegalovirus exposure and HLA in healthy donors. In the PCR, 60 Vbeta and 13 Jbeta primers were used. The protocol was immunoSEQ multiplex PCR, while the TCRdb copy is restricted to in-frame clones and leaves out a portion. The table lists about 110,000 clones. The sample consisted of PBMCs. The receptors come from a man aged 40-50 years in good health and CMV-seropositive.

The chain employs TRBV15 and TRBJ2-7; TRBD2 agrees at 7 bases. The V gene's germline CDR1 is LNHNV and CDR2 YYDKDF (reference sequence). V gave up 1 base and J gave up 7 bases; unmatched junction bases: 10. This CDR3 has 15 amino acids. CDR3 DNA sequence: TGTGCCACCAGCAGAGCTCGGACGTACGGGGGGGAGCAGTACTTC. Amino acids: CATSRARTYGGEQYF. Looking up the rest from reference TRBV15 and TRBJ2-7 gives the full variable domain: DAMVIQNPRYQVTQFGKPVTLSCSQTLNHNVMYWYQQKSSQAPKLLFHYYDKDFNNEADTPDNFQSRRPNTSFCFLDIRSPGLGDTAMYLCATSRARTYGGEQYFGPGTRLTVT.

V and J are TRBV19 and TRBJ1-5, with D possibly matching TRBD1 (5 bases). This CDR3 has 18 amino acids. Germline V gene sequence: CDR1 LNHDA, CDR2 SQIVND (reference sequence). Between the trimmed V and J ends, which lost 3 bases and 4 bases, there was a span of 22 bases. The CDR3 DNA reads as TGTGCCAGTAGTATCCCACCTCTGTGGGCAGGGCGGAATCAGCCCCAGCATTTT. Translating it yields CASSIPPLWAGRNQPQHF. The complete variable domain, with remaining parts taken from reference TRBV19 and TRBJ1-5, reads DGGITQSPKYLFRKEGQNVTLSCEQNLNHDAMYWYRQDPGQGLRLIYYSQIVNDFQKGDIAEGYSVSREKKESFPLTVTSAQKNPTAFYLCASSIPPLWAGRNQPQHFGDGTRLSIL.

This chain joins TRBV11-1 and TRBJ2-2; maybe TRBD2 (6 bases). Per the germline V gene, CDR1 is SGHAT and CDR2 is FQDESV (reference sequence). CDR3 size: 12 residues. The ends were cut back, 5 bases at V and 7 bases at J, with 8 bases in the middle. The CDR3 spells CASSMGLGELFF. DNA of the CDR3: TGTGCCAGCAGCATGGGACTCGGGGAGCTGTTTTTT. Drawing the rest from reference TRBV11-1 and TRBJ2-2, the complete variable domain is EAEVAQSPRYKITEKSQAVAFWCDPISGHATLYWYRQILGQGPELLVQFQDESVVDDSQLPKDRFSAERLKGVDSTLKIQPAELGDSAMYLCASSMGLGELFFGEGSRLTVL.

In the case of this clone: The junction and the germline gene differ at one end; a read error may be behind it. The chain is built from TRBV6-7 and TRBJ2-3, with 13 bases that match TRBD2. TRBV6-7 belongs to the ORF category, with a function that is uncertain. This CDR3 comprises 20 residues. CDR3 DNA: TGTGCCAGCAGCTACTTTACCGGGACTAGCGGGACCCATAGCACAGATACGCAGTATTTT. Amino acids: CASSYFTGTSGTHSTDTQYF.

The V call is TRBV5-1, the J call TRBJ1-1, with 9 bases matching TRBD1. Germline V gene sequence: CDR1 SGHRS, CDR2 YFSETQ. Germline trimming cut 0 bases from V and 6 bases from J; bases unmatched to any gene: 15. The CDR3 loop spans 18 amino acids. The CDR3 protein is CASSLAGTGRGISSEAFF. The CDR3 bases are TGCGCCAGCAGCTTGGCCGGGACAGGGAGAGGAATATCGTCTGAAGCTTTCTTT.

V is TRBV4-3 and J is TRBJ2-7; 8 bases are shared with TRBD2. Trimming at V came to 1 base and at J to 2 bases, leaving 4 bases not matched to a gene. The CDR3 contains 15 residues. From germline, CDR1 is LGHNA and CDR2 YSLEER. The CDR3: CASSQAAGDAYEQYF. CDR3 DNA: TGCGCCAGCAGCCAAGCAGCGGGAGATGCCTACGAGCAGTACTTC.

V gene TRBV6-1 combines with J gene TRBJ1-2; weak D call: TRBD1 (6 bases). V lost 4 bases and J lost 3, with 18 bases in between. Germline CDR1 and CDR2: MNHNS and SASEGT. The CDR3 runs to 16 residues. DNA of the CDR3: TGTGCCAGCAGTGTCAGATCGGACAGACGACACTATGGCTACACCTTC. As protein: CASSVRSDRRHYGYTF.

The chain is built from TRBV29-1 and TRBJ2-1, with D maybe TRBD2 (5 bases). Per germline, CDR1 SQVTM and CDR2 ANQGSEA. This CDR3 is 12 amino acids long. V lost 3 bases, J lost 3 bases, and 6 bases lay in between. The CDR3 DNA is TGCAGCGTTGAGGACTTCTACAATGAGCAGTTCTTC. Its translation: CSVEDFYNEQFF.

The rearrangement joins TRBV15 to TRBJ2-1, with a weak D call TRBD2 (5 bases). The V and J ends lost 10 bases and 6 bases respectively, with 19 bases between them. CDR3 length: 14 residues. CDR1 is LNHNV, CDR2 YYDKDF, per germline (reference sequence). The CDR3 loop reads CAIAEGAESNEQFF. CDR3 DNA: TGTGCCATCGCCGAGGGAGCGGAGAGCAATGAGCAGTTCTTC.

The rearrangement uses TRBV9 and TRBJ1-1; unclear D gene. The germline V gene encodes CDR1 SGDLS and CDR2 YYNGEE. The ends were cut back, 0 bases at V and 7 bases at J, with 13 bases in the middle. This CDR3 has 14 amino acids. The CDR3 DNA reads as TGTGCCAGCAGCGTAGGCGGAGAGGGTTTTGAAGCTTTCTTT. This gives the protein CASSVGGEGFEAFF.

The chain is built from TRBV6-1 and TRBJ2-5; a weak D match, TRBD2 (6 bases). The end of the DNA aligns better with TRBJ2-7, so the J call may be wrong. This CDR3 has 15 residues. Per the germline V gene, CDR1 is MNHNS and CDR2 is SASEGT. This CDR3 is CASSEAAGSFYEQYF. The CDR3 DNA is TGTGCCAGCAGTGAAGCAGCCGGGAGTTTTTACGAGCAGTACTTC.

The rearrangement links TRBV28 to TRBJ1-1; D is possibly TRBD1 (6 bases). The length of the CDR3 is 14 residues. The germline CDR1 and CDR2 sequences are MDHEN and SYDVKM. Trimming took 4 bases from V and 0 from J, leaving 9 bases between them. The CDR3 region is CASSSGQLNTEAFF. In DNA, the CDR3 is TGTGCCAGCAGTTCCGGACAGCTGAACACTGAAGCTTTCTTT.